This T cell receptor (beta chain) appears in the sequencing data of a study of Graves' ophthalmopathy and Graves' hyperthyroidism. RNA transcripts provided the template for amplifying TCR beta CDR3 regions. HTBI primers were used in a first-round RT-PCR, which preceded a second-round multiplex PCR. Via MiXCR, TCRdb re-called the multiplex PCR reads, giving one row per CDR3 protein. The profile shows around 470,000 distinct CDR3 sequences, approximately 15% of them singletons. This clonotype occurred a few times. Its antigen is not identified. Serum thyroxine and TRAb, along with clinical symptoms, thyroid ultrasound and orbital computed tomography, were what diagnosis relied on. Study-wide results and caveats: The model reached approximately 71% sensitivity and around 72% specificity for predicting ophthalmopathy progression.

With 6 bases clipped from V and 6 bases from J, the junction kept 13 bases outside the gene matches. The CDR3 consists of 16 residues. The gene calls are TRBV12-3 or TRBV12-4 and TRBJ2-2; 7 bases are shared with TRBD1. The material sequenced was blood. The sequence derives from a young woman with Graves' ophthalmopathy. The CDR3 here is CASSRMTGSNSGELFF. The CDR3 bases are TGTGCCAGCAGCCGAATGACAGGGTCTAATTCCGGGGAGCTGTTTTTT.